This TCR beta chain was documented in a study of cytomegalovirus exposure and HLA in healthy donors. For this clone: Its specificity is not known.

V lost 7 bases and J 2 bases, leaving 13 bases between the germline ends. Germline V gives CDR1 SGHVS, CDR2 FQNEAQ. CDR3 size: 14 residues. General study results and limits: The authors enumerated 150 to 200 TCR beta chains as linked to cytomegalovirus. Follow-up analysis seemed to connect common viral pathogens with several of the most significant clusters identified. Published work reported that the classifier diagnosed cytomegalovirus status with high specificity and sensitivity.

The study ran its PCR with 60 Vbeta and 13 Jbeta primers. This table comes from immunoSEQ multiplex PCR, and its TCRdb copy is limited to in-frame clones, with some not included. The sample yields about 180,000 clones, about four fifths seen once. The source is a woman aged 30 to 39 in good health and CMV-seronegative. The rearrangement joins TRBV7-8 to TRBJ2-3; D remains ambiguous. Sequenced input: PBMCs. CDR3: CASIFRLDTDTQYF. The DNA of the CDR3 is TGTGCCAGCATCTTTAGACTGGACACAGATACGCAGTATTTT.